These T cell receptor beta chains were read from a single sample in a study of patients and donors after allogeneic stem cell transplantation. TCRdb ran MiXCR on the RT-PCR reads and lists one entry per CDR3 protein. Of about 160,000 distinct CDR3 sequences listed, 24% were seen once; the top ten hold 25% to 30%. Sequenced material: blood, either unsorted or a sorted T cell fraction (not recorded which). Receptor source: a human donor who was either an allogeneic HSCT recipient or a stem cell or donor lymphocyte infusion donor (not recorded which). It is not recorded whose cells these are; they may come from a transplant donor. Both conserved end residues are part of each CDR3. The D gene is left open where the match is weak.

j_call: TRBJ1-1
d_call: TRBD1
v_call: TRBV5-1
cdr3_aa: CASSSGTGGGRRNTEAFF

j_call: TRBJ1-4
d_call: TRBD1
v_call: TRBV7-8
cdr3_aa: CASSLRRGQEWEKLFF

j_call: TRBJ2-5
d_call: NA
v_call: TRBV7-7
cdr3_aa: CASSLAGGKETQYF

j_call: TRBJ1-6
d_call: NA
v_call: TRBV20-1
cdr3_aa: CSASSVGSPLHF

j_call: TRBJ2-1
d_call: NA
v_call: TRBV7-2
cdr3_aa: CASSLQPIPLLNEQFF

j_call: TRBJ1-2
d_call: NA
v_call: TRBV5-6
cdr3_aa: CASSLAIYLGSINYGYTF

j_call: TRBJ2-7
d_call: NA
v_call: TRBV12-3/TRBV12-4
cdr3_aa: CASSLVSKTTEQYF

j_call: TRBJ2-1
d_call: NA
v_call: TRBV19
cdr3_aa: CASSIGGIGYNEQFF

j_call: TRBJ2-7
d_call: NA
v_call: TRBV5-1
cdr3_aa: CASSSDGLDEQYF

j_call: TRBJ2-2
d_call: NA
v_call: TRBV6-5
cdr3_aa: CASSSGYGELFF